The 18 T cell receptor beta chains presented below share a single source sample, sequenced in a study of human T cells and chemical hapten exposure. TCRdb processed the RACE reads anew with MiXCR; each CDR3 protein has one entry. The sample lists over 30,000 distinct CDR3 sequences, 6.5% to 8% occurring once. As for time point: pre-sensitization, week 0. Documented treatment: therapeutic diphenylcyclopropenone sensitization with weekly scalp DPC. The starting material was whole blood, obtained in connection with sensitization to the hapten diphenylcyclopropenone (DPC). The receptor source for this set is a woman aged 45-60 years with alopecia areata. Some clones in this sample may be carry-over from other donors' samples.

This clonotype was observed many times. V usage is TRBV12-3 or TRBV12-4 and J usage is TRBJ2-1, with 7 nucleotides matching TRBD1. V was pared by 7 bases and J by 5 bases, with 8 bases of the junction left unmatched. The CDR3 sequence is 14 residues long. The CDR3 loop reads CASNRDRVNNEQFF. CDR3 bases: TGTGCCAGCAATCGGGACAGAGTGAACAATGAGCAGTTCTTC.

This clonotype was counted at least ten times. The chain has TRBV20-1 and TRBJ1-5; TRBD1 agrees at 7 bases. The CDR3 totals 13 residues. Trimming took 3 bases from V and 7 from J; bases not matched to a gene: 6. Germline lookup yields CDR1 DFQATT and CDR2 SNEGSKA (reference sequence). This CDR3 reads CSASGTVTQPQHF. The DNA of the CDR3 is TGCAGTGCTAGTGGGACAGTTACCCAGCCCCAGCATTTT.

This clonotype was counted a single time. The V and J genes are TRBV9 and TRBJ2-7; unclear D gene. CDR1 and CDR2 (germline): SGDLS, YYNGEE. The V and J ends lost 0 bases and 5 bases respectively, with 12 bases between them. This CDR3 is 14 amino acids long. The CDR3 bases are TGTGCCAGCAGCGTAGGACCCCCGGAGAACGAGCAGTACTTC. This translates into CASSVGPPENEQYF.

This clonotype has at least ten counts. The chain couples TRBV3-1 to TRBJ1-2; TRBD1 might be the D (6 bases). The germline CDR1 and CDR2 sequences are LGHDT and YNNKEL (reference sequence). Deletions cut 5 bases from V and 8 bases from J, with 15 bases between. This CDR3 spans 13 amino acids. CDR3 residues: CASSTGPKYGYTF. The DNA of the CDR3 is TGTGCCAGCAGCACAGGGCCGAAGTACGGCTACACCTTC. Full variable domain (remainder filled in from reference TRBV3-1 and TRBJ1-2): DTAVSQTPKYLVTQMGNDKSIKCEQNLGHDTMYWYKQDSKKFLKIMFSYNNKELIINETVPNRFSPKSPDKAHLNLHINSLELGDSAVYFCASSTGPKYGYTFGSGTRLTVV.

The V call is TRBV11-2, the J call TRBJ2-1, with D tentatively TRBD2 (5 bases). V was pared by 7 bases and J by 9 bases, with 16 bases between. Germline values: CDR1 SGHAT, CDR2 FQNNGV. The CDR3 covers 13 residues. The CDR3 DNA reads as TGTGCCAGCACCCCAGGTTGGGGAGTTGAGCAGTTCTTC. The encoded protein is CASTPGWGVEQFF.

In its sample, this clonotype was seen a few times. The genes are TRBV11-2 and TRBJ2-7; 10 bases line up with TRBD1. Germline V gene data show CDR1 as SGHAT and CDR2 as FQNNGV. The CDR3 spans 15 residues. V shed 4 bases, J shed 4 bases, and the junction held 7 bases outside the gene matches. The DNA for the CDR3 is TGTGCCAGCAGCTCCGGGACAGGGGAAGGTTACGAGCAGTACTTC. Its translation: CASSSGTGEGYEQYF.

J is TRBJ2-7 and V is TRBV29-1; 10 bases are shared with TRBD1. The J segment lost 5 bases and the V segment lost 7 bases, leaving 11 bases of the junction unmatched. The CDR3 covers 14 residues. Germline CDR1 and CDR2: SQVTM and ANQGSEA. CDR3 bases: TGCAGCGCTGCCCAGACAGGGGGCCGGCACGAGCAGTACTTC. Its protein is CSAAQTGGRHEQYF.

At least ten counts were recorded for this clonotype. This chain connects TRBV2 to TRBJ1-2; weak D call: TRBD1 (5 bases). The germline V and J ends were trimmed by 4 bases and 3 bases, with 12 bases remaining between them. CDR1 is SNHLY, CDR2 FYNNEI, per germline. The CDR3 extends over 14 amino acids. The CDR3 DNA is TGTGCCAGCAGTGGGGGGACCTCTTACTATGGCTACACCTTC. This sequence encodes CASSGGTSYYGYTF.

This clonotype has a handful of counts. The chain uses TRBV30 and TRBJ2-7, with D tentatively TRBD2 (6 bases). The CDR3 totals 12 residues. V was cut by 3 bases and J by 4 bases, with 10 bases left in between. Germline CDR1 and CDR2: GTSNPN and SVGIG (reference sequence). CDR3 sequence: CAWSPGGYEQYF. DNA for the CDR3: TGTGCCTGGAGCCCCGGGGGTTACGAGCAGTACTTC.

This clonotype was seen more than once but under ten times. This chain uses TRBV20-1 with TRBJ1-5; TRBD1 might be the D (5 bases). V was clipped by 0 bases and J by 4 bases, with 10 bases between them. This CDR3 comprises 14 residues. Per the germline V gene, CDR1 is DFQATT and CDR2 is SNEGSKA (reference sequence). CDR3 DNA sequence: TGCAGTGCTAGAGAGGGGGTTTGGAATCAGCCCCAGCATTTT. As protein: CSAREGVWNQPQHF.

There are many counts of this clonotype. The V call is TRBV10-1, the J call TRBJ2-7, with TRBD2 matching 9 bases. This CDR3 contains 14 residues. The trim removed 3 bases at V and 6 bases at J, leaving 6 bases unmatched. Germline loops: CDR1 WNHNN, CDR2 SYGVQD (reference sequence). CDR3 nucleotides: TGCGCCAGCAGTGATTTGCGGGAGGGTGGCGAGCAGTACTTC. Translated: CASSDLREGGEQYF.

This clonotype has ten or more counts. The J gene is TRBJ2-1, the V gene TRBV11-1; no reliable D call. Trimming took off 0 bases at V and 10 bases at J, with 13 bases between the two ends. Germline CDR1 and CDR2: SGHAT and FQDESV (reference sequence). The CDR3 has 14 amino acids. The CDR3, as DNA: TGTGCCAGCAGCTTAGCAAGTTCGACCGGGGAGCAGTTCTTC. Its translation is CASSLASSTGEQFF. Combining the CDR3 with reference TRBV11-1 and TRBJ2-1 gives the whole variable domain EAEVAQSPRYKITEKSQAVAFWCDPISGHATLYWYRQILGQGPELLVQFQDESVVDDSQLPKDRFSAERLKGVDSTLKIQPAELGDSAMYLCASSLASSTGEQFFGPGTRLTVL.

In its sample, this clonotype was seen a few times. This chain uses TRBV25-1 with TRBJ2-1; the D call may be TRBD1 or TRBD2 (5 bases each). The CDR3 spans 14 residues. CDR1 MGHDK and CDR2 SYGVNS come from the germline V gene. V was cut by 3 bases and J by 10 bases, with 16 bases left in between. The CDR3 region has the DNA TGTGCCAGCAGTGAGGGACCCCCTAGTTGGGAGCAGTTCTTC. This translates into CASSEGPPSWEQFF.

This clonotype was seen a few times. The V gene is TRBV20-1, the J gene TRBJ1-6; D is unresolved. The CDR3 spans 13 residues. Between the trimmed V and J ends, which lost 7 bases and 11 bases, there was a span of 18 bases. Germline V CDR1 and CDR2: DFQATT, SNEGSKA (reference sequence). In DNA, the CDR3 is TGCAGTGTCAATAGCCTGATCGGGACACCCCTCCACTTT. This encodes CSVNSLIGTPLHF.

This clonotype was picked up many times. The chain couples TRBV5-1 to TRBJ2-2, with 8 bases matching TRBD2. This CDR3 is built from 16 residues. V gave up 5 bases and J gave up 4 bases; unmatched junction bases: 10. Germline V CDR1 and CDR2: SGHRS, YFSETQ. The CDR3 sequence: CASRSTGTRSTGELFF. CDR3 DNA sequence: TGCGCCAGCAGATCCACCGGGACTAGGAGCACCGGGGAGCTGTTTTTT.

This clonotype was counted ten times or more. V is TRBV6-4 and J is TRBJ1-1; 10 bases match TRBD1. The CDR3 has 16 amino acids. In germline, CDR1 is MRHNA, CDR2 SNTAGT. The V gene end was trimmed by 2 bases and the J gene end by 6 bases; junction bases not matched to a gene: 9. The CDR3 region has the DNA TGTGCCAGCAGTGACACGGCCGGGACAGGGGTGGCTGAAGCTTTCTTT. Encoded protein: CASSDTAGTGVAEAFF.

This clonotype appeared many times. V gene TRBV24-1 combines with J gene TRBJ2-7; unclear D gene. CDR3 size: 14 residues. V dropped 5 bases and J dropped 4 bases, with 14 bases sitting between them. Germline values: CDR1 KGHDR, CDR2 SFDVKD. The CDR3 nucleotides read TGTGCCACCAGTGGACGGAAGGTTCCTTACGAGCAGTACTTC. Translated: CATSGRKVPYEQYF.

This clonotype has a count of ten or more. The V gene is TRBV7-6, the J gene TRBJ2-7; 11 bases are shared with TRBD2. This CDR3 is 16 amino acids long. With V trimmed by 5 bases and J by 0 bases, 6 bases remained unmatched. Germline V CDR1 and CDR2: SGHVS, FNYEAQ. DNA for the CDR3: TGTGCCAGCAGCAGGACTAGCGGGCAGGTCTCCTACGAGCAGTACTTC. This codes for CASSRTSGQVSYEQYF. Full variable domain (missing parts from reference TRBV7-6 and TRBJ2-7): GAGVSQSPRYKVTKRGQDVALRCDPISGHVSLYWYRQALGQGPEFLTYFNYEAQQDKSGLPNDRFSAERPEGSISTLTIQRTEQRDSAMYRCASSRTSGQVSYEQYFGPGTRLTVT.